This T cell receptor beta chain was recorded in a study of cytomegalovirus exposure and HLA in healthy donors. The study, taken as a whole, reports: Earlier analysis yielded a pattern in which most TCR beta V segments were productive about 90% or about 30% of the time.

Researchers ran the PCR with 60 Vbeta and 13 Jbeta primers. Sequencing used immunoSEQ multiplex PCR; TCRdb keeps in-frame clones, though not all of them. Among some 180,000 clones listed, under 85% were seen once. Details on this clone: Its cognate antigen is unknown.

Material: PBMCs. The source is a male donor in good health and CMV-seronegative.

In DNA, the CDR3 is TGTGCTAGTGTGAGAACGGCAGGGATACAGGGAAACACCATATATTTT. Translating gives CASVRTAGIQGNTIYF. V and J are TRBV12-5 and TRBJ1-3; the D gene is possibly TRBD1 (5 bases). The CDR3 totals 16 residues. Germline V lookup: CDR1 LGHNT, CDR2 FRNRAP. The germline V and J ends were trimmed by 7 bases and 4 bases, with 20 bases remaining between them.